The entry that follows covers one TCR beta chain sequence. The antigen this receptor binds is unknown. No base quality information exists; no much larger clone differs at one position. The time point label, as the study defines it: 2015-2016 season, 7 days after influenza vaccination. Adults were given seasonal inactivated influenza vaccine (Fluvarix), and sorted blood CD4 subsets were followed by TCRB sequencing before and after vaccination. To be eligible, subjects had to live in the community and must not have received influenza vaccine in the previous 6 months. Influenza vaccine contraindications, substance abuse, HIV/AIDS, active malignancy, immunomodulatory medication and active illness such as respiratory infection were included among the exclusion criteria. Between roughly 40 and 110 mL of blood was sampled per time point. Circulating Tfh were defined as non-naive CD4+CXCR5+PD-1+ cells and sorted into ICOS+CD38+ and ICOS-CD38- fractions. Either Ficoll-Paque PLUS or SepMate separation was used to isolate PBMC. Before DNA extraction, cell subsets were sorted from PBMC on a BD FACS Aria.

This specimen comes from a study of follicular helper T cells after annual influenza vaccination (dated by TCRdb to about 2017). Some background on the complete study: After each seasonal influenza vaccination, blood samples were collected on days 0, 7 and 28. To look at recall of cTfh clones, some subjects were tracked through successive annual vaccinations covering the 2013-2014, 2014-2015 and 2015-2016 seasons. Multi-year samples were available for six subjects, with four spanning two vaccination seasons and two spanning three seasons. One week after vaccination, a second recruited cohort of about a dozen subjects (Table S1) displayed a similar ICOS+CD38+ cTfh response. The 2013-2014 samples were cryopreserved, while the 2015 samples were processed right after collection. On the study overall, not on this receptor specifically: Day 7 ICOS+CD38+ clones were most often found later in ICOS-CD38- cTfh, suggesting that subset may serve as a memory reservoir. Successive annual vaccinations recalled a recurring oligoclonal ICOS+CD38+ cTfh response that included tetramer and AIM influenza-specific clonotypes. Rare clonotypes could not be sampled because productive TCRB sequences were recovered from only 10-20% of the analyzed cells. ICOS+CD38+ cTfh clonality correlated with the frequency of that population, and its change correlated with the change in circulating plasmablast frequency.

Library prep was done by the immunoSEQ multiplex PCR assay. Adaptive Biotechnologies carried out TCRB amplification, library preparation, sequencing and preliminary bioinformatics at Survey level resolution. For TCRB sequencing, genomic DNA from sorted cTfh populations was amplified by multiplex PCR. On the authors' methods: Clonality was calculated in R as 1 minus normalized Shannon entropy, and the Gini index was calculated with the R package ineq. The overlap score was defined as the summed counts of shared sequences divided by the total counts of all sequences in both compared samples. Fisher's exact test, with an assumed theoretical repertoire of 10^7 TCRB sequences, was used to assess the significance of shared clonotypes. This is the immuneACCESS table as TCRdb keeps it, with only in-frame sequences that have V and J called. A part of the clones is gone; compared with another copy, unresolved V genes explain less than half, and the rest is unexplained. The V and J calls and clone size were taken over from that table, and D and trimming were inferred from the DNA. This sample has about 8,700 clones in its table, and roughly 80% of those were observed once. Roughly 4% of the sample is taken by the ten largest.

This clonotype originated in an adult who received the influenza vaccine. The input for sequencing was CXCR5+ CD38- circulating T follicular helper cells from blood, taken 7 days after influenza vaccination. The meaning of the sample's cell subset or site label: circulating Tfh, non-naive CD4+CXCR5+PD-1+ (ICOS+CD38+ or ICOS-CD38-).

The DNA reads as follows: TGTGCCAGCAGCTTAAATGCGGGCCAAGAGACCCAGTACTTC. Protein translation: CASSLNAGQETQYF. The rearranged chain carries TRBV7-2 and TRBJ2-5; the D gene is perhaps TRBD2, on 5 matching bases. V drops 2 bases and J drops 1 base, leaving 8 bases in between. CDR1 and CDR2 were assigned from the germline V gene as SGHTA and FQGNSA. The CDR3 runs 14 residues from the cysteine to the phenylalanine. The only DNA kept is the CDR3, 42 bases in frame from the first base. Full variable domain (CDR3 extended with the reference TRBV7-2 and TRBJ2-5 proteins): GAGVSQSPSNKVTEKGKDVELRCDPISGHTALYWYRQSLGQGLEFLIYFQGNSAPDKSGLPSDRFSAERTGGSVSTLTIQRTQQEDSAVYLCASSLNAGQETQYFGPGTRLLVL.